These 15 T cell receptor beta chains originate from one sample sequenced in a study of blood T cells in healthy people across ages. Combining a sample-barcoded 5' primer with a J-beta primer mix, a second PCR ran for about 6 to 12 cycles. A single record per CDR3 protein comes from TCRdb applying MiXCR to the 5' RACE reads. The sample comprises about 1.4 million distinct CDR3 sequences, around 55% of which are singletons, and more than 6% rests with the top ten. The sequenced sample was blood. The receptors stem from a young man in good health.

The chain recombines TRBV5-5 with TRBJ2-7; 7 nucleotides line up with TRBD1. V lost 4 bases and J lost 0; bases outside the gene matches: 7. The CDR3 has 15 amino acids. The germline V gene has CDR1 SGHKS and CDR2 YYEKEE (reference sequence). CDR3 protein: CASSLLDRVSYEQYF. The DNA for the CDR3 is TGTGCCAGCAGCCTCTTAGACAGGGTCTCCTACGAGCAGTACTTC.

There are a few counts of this clonotype. The V and J genes are TRBV29-1 and TRBJ2-1; tentatively, D is TRBD2 (5 bases). Germline V gene data show CDR1 as SQVTM and CDR2 as ANQGSEA. CDR3 length: 15 residues. The V end was cut by 2 bases, the J end by 0 bases, with 11 bases between. The CDR3 sequence is CSVEWRAASYNEQFF. CDR3 nucleotide sequence: TGCAGCGTTGAATGGCGGGCAGCCTCCTACAATGAGCAGTTCTTC.

The genes are TRBV5-1 and TRBJ2-1; TRBD2 agrees at 13 bases. V lost 2 bases and J lost 3; bases outside the gene matches: 5. Germline CDR1 reads SGHRS; CDR2 reads YFSETQ. This CDR3 is built from 17 residues. CDR3: CASSFPGTSGVYNEQFF. CDR3 nucleotides: TGCGCCAGCAGCTTCCCCGGGACTAGCGGGGTCTACAATGAGCAGTTCTTC.

V is TRBV20-1 and J is TRBJ2-6; D remains unclear. CDR3 length: 14 amino acids. Germline V gene lookup returns CDR1 DFQATT and CDR2 SNEGSKA (reference sequence). The ends were cut back, 5 bases at V and 2 bases at J, with 10 bases in the middle. The CDR3 loop is CSAPYITGANVLTF. The CDR3 nucleotides read TGCAGTGCTCCCTACATCACTGGGGCCAACGTCCTGACTTTC.

The CDR3 loop is CASSPGTGGVGNQPQHF. In DNA, the CDR3 is TGTGCCAGCAGCCCCGGGACAGGGGGGGTGGGGAATCAGCCCCAGCATTTT. The V call is TRBV7-2, the J call TRBJ1-5; 11 nucleotides match TRBD1. The CDR3 sequence is 17 residues long. With 5 bases clipped from V and 4 bases from J, the junction kept 10 bases outside the gene matches. Germline CDR1 reads SGHTA; CDR2 reads FQGNSA.

The V and J genes are TRBV5-1 and TRBJ2-7; D remains ambiguous. V was pared by 5 bases and J by 0 bases, with 15 bases between. Germline CDR1 is SGHRS and CDR2 is YFSETQ. This CDR3 region has 15 residues. The CDR3 spells CASRIWKGSSYEQYF. The CDR3 DNA sequence: TGCGCCAGCAGAATATGGAAAGGCAGCTCCTACGAGCAGTACTTC.

The chain joins TRBV4-1 to TRBJ1-2, with D maybe TRBD1 (6 bases). The V end was cut by 0 bases, the J end by 4 bases, with 21 bases between. Germline CDR1 MGHRA, CDR2 YSYEKL. The CDR3 sequence is 18 residues long. CDR3 in amino acids: CASSQDFSRDTAVYGYTF. The CDR3 bases are TGCGCCAGCAGCCAAGACTTCAGCCGGGACACCGCAGTCTATGGCTACACCTTC.

The chain joins TRBV10-3 to TRBJ2-3, with a weak D call TRBD2 (6 bases). V lost 5 bases and J lost 6, with 6 bases in between. Germline V gives CDR1 ENHRY, CDR2 SYGVKD. There are 11 residues in the CDR3. CDR3 region: CAISREDTQYF. The CDR3 DNA follows: TGTGCCATCAGTCGGGAGGATACGCAGTATTTT.

The chain recombines TRBV7-9 with TRBJ1-2, with D unresolved. V was trimmed by 4 bases and J by 0 bases, leaving 9 bases between them. There are 14 residues in the CDR3. The germline V gene has CDR1 SEHNR and CDR2 FQNEAQ (reference sequence). CDR3: CASSWVESNYGYTF. The CDR3 nucleotides are TGTGCCAGCAGCTGGGTGGAGTCTAACTATGGCTACACCTTC.

CDR3 coding DNA: TGTGCCATCAGTGCGACAGGGGAATTAGATACGCAGTATTTT. This codes for CAISATGELDTQYF. The J gene is TRBJ2-3, the V gene TRBV10-3, with TRBD1 identical over 8 bases. CDR1 and CDR2 (germline): ENHRY, SYGVKD. The junction had 5 bases not matched to a gene; V was cut back by 4 bases and J by 5 bases. The CDR3 runs to 14 residues.

V usage is TRBV29-1 and J usage is TRBJ1-2; tentatively, D is TRBD1 (5 bases). Germline CDR1 SQVTM, CDR2 ANQGSEA. The CDR3 is 14 residues long. Trimming shortened V by 5 bases and J by 4 bases, and 17 bases separated the two germline ends. CDR3 sequence: CSVKVDSPIYGYTF. Here the CDR3 DNA reads TGCAGCGTTAAAGTAGACAGTCCTATCTATGGCTACACCTTC.

This rearrangement joins TRBV11-2 to TRBJ1-1; 9 nucleotides align to TRBD1. CDR1 and CDR2 from the germline V gene are SGHAT and FQNNGV. The CDR3 spans 13 residues. Germline trimming cut 5 bases from V and 10 bases from J; bases unmatched to any gene: 8. CDR3: CASSPTTQGAAFF. The CDR3 nucleotides read TGTGCCAGCAGCCCCACTACACAGGGGGCAGCTTTCTTT.

V gene TRBV20-1 combines with J gene TRBJ2-3; 13 bases match TRBD2. This CDR3 has 18 residues. Germline-derived CDR1 and CDR2 are DFQATT and SNEGSKA (reference sequence). J gave up 3 bases and V 3 bases, and 12 bases lay outside the gene matches. Here the CDR3 reads CSARRGLRTSGGTDTQYF. The CDR3 nucleotides are TGCAGTGCTAGGAGGGGGCTGAGGACTAGCGGGGGTACAGATACGCAGTATTTT.

V gene TRBV7-6 combines with J gene TRBJ2-2, with 7 bases fitting TRBD2. The germline V gene encodes CDR1 SGHVS and CDR2 FNYEAQ. V shed 0 bases, J shed 3 bases, and the junction held 1 base outside the gene matches. This CDR3 is 15 amino acids long. For the CDR3, the DNA is TGTGCCAGCAGCTTAGCTAGCGGGTACACCGGGGAGCTGTTTTTT. Protein: CASSLASGYTGELFF.

This sequence joins TRBV25-1 and TRBJ2-3; D is possibly TRBD1 (5 bases). Germline V gene sequence: CDR1 MGHDK, CDR2 SYGVNS. The CDR3 has 15 residues. V shed 0 bases and J shed 7 bases, with 14 bases lying between them. CDR3 in DNA: TGTGCCAGCAGTGAATACGACGGACACACGAATACGCAGTATTTT. Translated, it gives CASSEYDGHTNTQYF.